This T cell receptor (beta chain) was sequenced in a study of blood T cell repertoires in COVID-19. How the authors handled the data: Amplifying reference gene primers gave estimates of nucleated cell counts. Libraries were prepared by immunoSEQ multiplex PCR; TCRdb keeps only in-frame clonotypes and omits some of them. Clonal size and the V and J genes are those of that table, whereas D and trimming came from the DNA. The sample yields some 200,000 clones, roughly 87% seen once. This CDR3 is built from 15 residues. CDR1 is KGHDR, CDR2 SFDVKD, per germline. V dropped 3 bases and J dropped 6; count of bases not matched to a gene: 7.

The sequenced material came from peripheral blood. J is TRBJ2-7 and V is TRBV24-1; 10 bases agree with TRBD1. The receptor was isolated from a middle-aged woman with acute or convalescent COVID-19. CDR3 in amino acids: CATSDAGQGTSEQYF. The CDR3 DNA is TGTGCCACCAGTGATGCGGGACAGGGGACCTCCGAGCAGTACTTC.